The text below deals with one T cell receptor beta chain. The antigen is undetermined. PCR amplification relied on 60 Vbeta primers (plus 13 Jbeta primers). Using immunoSEQ multiplex PCR, the repertoire was profiled, and TCRdb retains in-frame clones only, with some absent. In the table there are 110,000 or so clones, 70% to 80% of which are singletons. V lost 3 bases to trimming and J lost 4 bases, with 3 bases between them. Per germline, CDR1 GTSNPN and CDR2 SVGIG (reference sequence). The CDR3 contains 10 residues. These data originate in a study of cytomegalovirus exposure and HLA in healthy donors. General study points: A later analysis by the authors found several of the most significant clusters apparently linked to common viral pathogens. Researchers reported in a later analysis that a missense DCLRE1C variant was tied to TCR beta V- and J-gene trimming. Sequencing had likely introduced a cluster of highly shared sequence variants as an artifact.

The chain has TRBV30 and TRBJ1-2; D is uncertain. The sequence was collected from a woman in her twenties or thirties in good health and CMV-seropositive. Input material: PBMCs. The CDR3 sequence: CAWRSYGYTF. Written as DNA, the CDR3 is TGTGCCTGGAGGAGCTATGGCTACACCTTC. The full variable domain, in which reference TRBV30 and TRBJ1-2 provide the parts outside the CDR3, is SQTIHQWPATLVQPVGSPLSLECTVEGTSNPNLYWYRQAAGRGLQLLFYSVGIGQISSEVPQNLSASRPQDRQFILSSKKLLLSDSGFYLCAWRSYGYTFGSGTRLTVV.